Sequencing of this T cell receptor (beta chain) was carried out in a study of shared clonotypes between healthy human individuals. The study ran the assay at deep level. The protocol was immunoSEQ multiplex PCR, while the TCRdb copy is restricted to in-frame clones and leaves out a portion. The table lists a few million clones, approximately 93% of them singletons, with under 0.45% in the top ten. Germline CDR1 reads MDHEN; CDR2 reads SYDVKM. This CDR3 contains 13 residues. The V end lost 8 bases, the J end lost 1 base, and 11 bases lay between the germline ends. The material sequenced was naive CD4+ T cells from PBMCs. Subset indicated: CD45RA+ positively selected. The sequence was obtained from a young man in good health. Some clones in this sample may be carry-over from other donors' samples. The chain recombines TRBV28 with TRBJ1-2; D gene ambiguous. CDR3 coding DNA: TGTGCCAGCCGTGAACCGCTTAACTATGGCTACACCTTC. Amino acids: CASREPLNYGYTF.